Sequencing of this T cell receptor beta chain was carried out in a study of T cells in localized non-small cell lung cancer. The protocol was immunoSEQ multiplex PCR, while the TCRdb copy is restricted to in-frame clones and leaves out a portion. Of roughly 13,000 clones in the sample, around nine tenths are singletons; the top ten hold approximately 2.7%. The source is a man between 40 and 69 years old with stage III lung adenocarcinoma. Sequenced material: peripheral blood mononuclear cells, taken before any cancer treatment.

The DNA of the CDR3 is TGCGCCAGCAGCTTACCGGGACTAGCGGGAGAGACCCAGTACTTC. Translating it yields CASSLPGLAGETQYF. V gene TRBV5-1 combines with J gene TRBJ2-5, with 12 bases matching TRBD2. From germline, CDR1 is SGHRS and CDR2 YFSETQ. V was clipped by 2 bases and J by 4 bases; unmatched bases: 3. The CDR3 consists of 15 residues.